Listed below are T cell receptor beta chains from one sample, sequenced in a study of vaccination and CD4 T cells after COVID-19. Which antigens these TCRs recognize remains unknown. TCRdb ran MiXCR on the PCR reads and lists one entry per CDR3 protein. The sample carries roughly 14,000 distinct CDR3 sequences, 20% to 25% recorded once. Material: CD4+ T cells from blood, cultured in vitro, obtained after SARS-CoV-2 vaccination. These receptors were collected from a human donor who had recovered from COVID-19. Both conserved end residues are part of each CDR3. D genes are given only for firm matches. Not every row has a clone size; where given, it reads once, few, many or a size class.

clone_size j_call v_call d_call cdr3_nt cdr3_aa
- TRBJ2-5 TRBV5-1 TRBD1 TGCGCCAGCAGACTGGCCGACGGGACAGAGAAAGAGACCCAGTACTTC CASRLADGTEKETQYF
few TRBJ2-7 TRBV4-3 - TGCGCCAGCAGCCAAGGGTACAGCGACCCCTACGAGCAGTACTTC CASSQGYSDPYEQYF
- TRBJ1-5 TRBV9 - TGTGCCAGCAGCGTAGGGGGGAGCTGGAACCAGCCCCAGCATTTT CASSVGGSWNQPQHF
- TRBJ1-1 TRBV18 - TGTGCCAGCTCACCACAGGGACTTAACACTGAAGCTTTCTTT CASSPQGLNTEAFF
- TRBJ1-1 TRBV27 TRBD1 TGTGCCAGCAGCAGACAGGGGATGGGCACTGAAGCTTTCTTT CASSRQGMGTEAFF
- TRBJ2-1 TRBV19 TRBD2 TGTGCCAGTAGACCCTCGGGGGGGGGTTACAATGAGCAGTTCTTC CASRPSGGGYNEQFF
- TRBJ1-6 TRBV19 TRBD1 TGTGCCAGTAGTCTACGCCAAACCCGGGACAGGGTTAATTCACCCCTCCACTTT CASSLRQTRDRVNSPLHF
- TRBJ1-1 TRBV30 - TGTGCCTGGAGGCGGGTCAGGAACATGAACACTGAAGCTTTCTTT CAWRRVRNMNTEAFF
- TRBJ2-1 TRBV4-2 TRBD2 TGTGCCAGCAGCCCAGGGACTAGCGGGAGACCCGAGCAGTTCTTC CASSPGTSGRPEQFF
few TRBJ1-3 TRBV7-6 TRBD1 TGTGCCAGCAGCTTAGCTGACAGGGTCGGAAACACCATATATTTT CASSLADRVGNTIYF
- TRBJ2-1 TRBV10-3 TRBD2 TGTGCCACCAACCCACTAGCGGGAAGAAACAATGAGCAGTTCTTC CATNPLAGRNNEQFF
- TRBJ1-1 TRBV7-3 - TGTGCCAGCAGCTCCCAGGGCGCTAGCACTGAAGCTTTCTTT CASSSQGASTEAFF
few TRBJ1-5 TRBV14 - TGTGCCAGCAGCCAAGTAGGACGGCTTGGGGTTCAGCCCCAGCATTTT CASSQVGRLGVQPQHF
medium-sized TRBJ1-4 TRBV20-1 TRBD1 TGCAGTGCTAGAGACCCATCTGGGACAGGGGGCGTGGGAGGAGTAAAACTGTTTTTT CSARDPSGTGGVGGVKLFF
- TRBJ2-7 TRBV7-7 - TGTGCCAGCAGCTTAGGACCTGTTGGGGAGCAGTACTTC CASSLGPVGEQYF
- TRBJ2-7 TRBV20-1 - TGCAGTGCTAGAAAGGGTCTCAGGAGTGGGGTTTACGAGCAGTACTTC CSARKGLRSGVYEQYF
few TRBJ2-5 TRBV25-1 TRBD2 TGTGCCAGCAGTCTACTAGCGGGAGCGCGCGAGACCCAGTACTTC CASSLLAGARETQYF
- TRBJ1-1 TRBV6-2/TRBV6-3 - TGTGCCAGCAGTGCCTTTGGAACCGAAGCTTTCTTT CASSAFGTEAFF
few TRBJ1-5 TRBV28 - TGTGCCAGCAGGGACGGTAGCAATCAGCCCCAGCATTTT CASRDGSNQPQHF
- TRBJ1-1 TRBV7-2 - TGTGCCAGCAGCTTAAGTACCCCGGGCACTGAAGCTTTCTTT CASSLSTPGTEAFF
few TRBJ1-4 TRBV6-5 - TGTGCCAGCAGTTACCCAAATGAAAAACTGTTTTTT CASSYPNEKLFF
once TRBJ2-1 TRBV5-5 TRBD2 TGTGCCAGCAGCCACCTAGCGGGAGAAAGTCGTGAGCAGTTCTTC CASSHLAGESREQFF
few TRBJ2-7 TRBV6-1 TRBD2 TGTGCCAGCAGTGGAGGGACTAGCGGGAGGCGGGACGAGCAGTACTTC CASSGGTSGRRDEQYF
few TRBJ2-7 TRBV27 TRBD1 TGTGCCAGCAGTAGGGCGGGACAGGGGACCTACGAGCAGTACTTC CASSRAGQGTYEQYF
few TRBJ2-1 TRBV6-5 - TGTGCCAGCAGTTACTCTCCGGGGACACACTCCTACAATGAGCAGTTCTTC CASSYSPGTHSYNEQFF
once TRBJ2-7 TRBV6-2/TRBV6-3 - TGTGCCAGCAGTCCCCGACTAGAGAGCTCCTACGAGCAGTACTTC CASSPRLESSYEQYF
- TRBJ2-7 TRBV12-3/TRBV12-4 - TGTGCCAGCAGTACCACTTACGAGCAGTACTTC CASSTTYEQYF
few TRBJ2-2 TRBV7-9 - TGTGCCAGCAGCTCAAAAACCGGGGAGCTGTTTTTT CASSSKTGELFF